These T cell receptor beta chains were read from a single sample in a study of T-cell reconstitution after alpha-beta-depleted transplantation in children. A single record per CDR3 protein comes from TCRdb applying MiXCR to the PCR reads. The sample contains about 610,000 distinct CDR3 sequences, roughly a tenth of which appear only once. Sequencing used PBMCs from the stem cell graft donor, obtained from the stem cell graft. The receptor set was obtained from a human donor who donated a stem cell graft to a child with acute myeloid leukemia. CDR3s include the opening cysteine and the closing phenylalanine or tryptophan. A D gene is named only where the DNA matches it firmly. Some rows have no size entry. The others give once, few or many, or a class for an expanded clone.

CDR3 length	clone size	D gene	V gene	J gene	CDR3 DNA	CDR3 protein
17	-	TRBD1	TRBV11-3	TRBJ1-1	TGTGCCAGCAGCTTAGGGGACAGGGGGAAAAGGAACACTGAAGCTTTCTTT	CASSLGDRGKRNTEAFF
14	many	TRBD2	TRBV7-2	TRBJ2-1	TGTGCCAGCAATTCGGGAGGAAGAATCAATGAGCAGTTCTTC	CASNSGGRINEQFF
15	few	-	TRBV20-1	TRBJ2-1	TGCAGTGCTAGAGATCCGAGGTACCCCCTGAATGAGCAGTTCTTC	CSARDPRYPLNEQFF
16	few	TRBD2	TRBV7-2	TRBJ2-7	TGTGCCAGCAGCTTGGGGACTAGCGGGAATCAATACGAGCAGTACTTC	CASSLGTSGNQYEQYF
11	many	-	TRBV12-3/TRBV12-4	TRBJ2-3	TGTGCCAGCACCCCAGGAGATACGCAGTATTTT	CASTPGDTQYF
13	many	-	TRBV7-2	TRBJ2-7	TGTGCCAGCAGCTTATTTCGGGGGAACGAGCAGTACTTC	CASSLFRGNEQYF
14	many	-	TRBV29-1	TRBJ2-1	TGCAGCGTTCAGGCGACGCTCCTATACAATGAGCAGTTCTTC	CSVQATLLYNEQFF
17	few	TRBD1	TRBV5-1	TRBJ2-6	TGCGCCAGCAGCGCCGGGACAGGGCTTTCTGGGGCCAACGTCCTGACTTTC	CASSAGTGLSGANVLTF
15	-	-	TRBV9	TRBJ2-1	TGTGCCAGCAGCGTAGAGGGAGTCCCCTACAATGAGCAGTTCTTC	CASSVEGVPYNEQFF
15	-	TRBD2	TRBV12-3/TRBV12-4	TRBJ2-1	TGTGCCAGCAGCGCCCTGACTAGCGGGAGGGCTGGTGCGTTCTTC	CASSALTSGRAGAFF
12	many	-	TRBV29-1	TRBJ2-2	TGCAGCGTTGTTTCCGGGCACGGGAGGCTGTTTTTT	CSVVSGHGRLFF
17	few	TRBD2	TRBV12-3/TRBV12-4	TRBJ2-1	TGTGCCAGCAGTTTAATGCTAGCGGGTGGGCTGGTCAATGAGCAGTTCTTC	CASSLMLAGGLVNEQFF
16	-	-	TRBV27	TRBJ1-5	TGTGCCAGCAGCCCCACGACAGCGTATAGCAATCAGCCCCAGCATTTT	CASSPTTAYSNQPQHF
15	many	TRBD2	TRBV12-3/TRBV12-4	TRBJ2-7	TGTGCCAGCACTCTAGCGGGAGGGCCCGTTTACGAGCAGTACTTC	CASTLAGGPVYEQYF
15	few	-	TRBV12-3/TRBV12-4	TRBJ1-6	TGTGCCAGCAGTTTAGCACCGGGACGTCGCTCACCCCTCCACTTT	CASSLAPGRRSPLHF